This passage covers 5 T cell receptor beta chains from one sample sequenced in a study of shared clonotypes between healthy human individuals (TCRdb year 2020). Library prep was done by the immunoSEQ multiplex PCR assay. This immuneACCESS table, as held by TCRdb, lists in-frame sequences with V and J called but not all clones. Of the missing ones, under half trace to an unresolved V gene in checked studies; the others have no known cause. The sample yields under 2.5 million clones; just under 95% were counted once. In total, the top ten clones hold around 0.4% of the sample. What was sequenced was naive CD4+ T cells from PBMCs. The cell subset or site label of this sample denotes: CD45RA+ positively selected. These receptors were collected from a man aged 18 to 30 in good health. Some clones in this sample may be carry-over from other donors' samples.

The J gene is TRBJ1-2, the V gene TRBV5-1; TRBD1 aligns across 9 bases. V dropped 2 bases and J dropped 9; count of bases not matched to a gene: 26. The CDR3 has 20 amino acids. The germline CDR1 and CDR2 sequences are SGHRS and YFSETQ. The CDR3 reads CASSFVRDRDYPRPPPCYTF. As DNA, the CDR3 is TGCGCCAGCAGCTTCGTACGGGACAGGGATTACCCACGACCCCCTCCGTGCTACACCTTC.

DNA of the CDR3: TGTGCCAGTAGTATTGGATCGGGGGATGGTAAAACCTTC. As protein: CASSIGSGDGKTF. The chain has TRBV19 and TRBJ1-2, with D possibly matching TRBD1 (5 bases). The length of the CDR3 is 13 residues. The germline V and J ends were trimmed by 3 bases and 14 bases, with 19 bases remaining between them. Germline CDR1 LNHDA, CDR2 SQIVND (reference sequence).

Only one count was recorded for this clone. This chain links TRBV30 with TRBJ2-7; 8 nucleotides match TRBD2. Trimming removed 0 bases from V and 6 bases from J; junction bases left unmatched: 4. CDR1 and CDR2 (germline): GTSNPN, SVGIG (reference sequence). There are 13 residues in the CDR3. CDR3 sequence (DNA): TGTGCCTGGAGTGTTTTGGCGGGGGGCGAGCAGTACTTC. Residues: CAWSVLAGGEQYF. Filled out from reference TRBV30 and TRBJ2-7, the complete variable domain reads SQTIHQWPATLVQPVGSPLSLECTVEGTSNPNLYWYRQAAGRGLQLLFYSVGIGQISSEVPQNLSASRPQDRQFILSSKKLLLSDSGFYLCAWSVLAGGEQYFGPGTRLTVT.

The chain employs TRBV5-4 and TRBJ1-4; 7 bases agree with TRBD1. The V segment lost 3 bases and the J segment 8 bases; nucleotides outside the gene matches: 4. Germline CDR1 and CDR2: SGHNT and YYREEE (reference sequence). There are 13 residues in the CDR3. The CDR3 bases are TGTGCCAGCAGCTCCAGGGGGTCAGAAAAACTGTTTTTT. Amino acid sequence: CASSSRGSEKLFF.

J is TRBJ1-1 and V is TRBV4-1; D is undetermined. V lost 0 bases to trimming and J lost 3 bases, with 17 bases between them. Germline lookup yields CDR1 MGHRA and CDR2 YSYEKL. This CDR3 has 17 residues. Here the CDR3 DNA reads TGCGCCAGCAGCCAAGAGGGAAACATCGGGATATACACTGAAGCTTTCTTT. Amino acids: CASSQEGNIGIYTEAFF.